The clone carrying this TCR beta chain was observed a handful of times. The sample is drawn from a study of blood T cell repertoires in COVID-19. For the study at large: From T cells, B-cell-depleted T cells, or PBMCs came the material, which was cDNA or gDNA.

Libraries were prepared by immunoSEQ multiplex PCR; TCRdb keeps only in-frame clonotypes and omits some of them. The table lists about 150,000 clones, more than 75% of them singletons. The germline gives CDR1 LNHDA, CDR2 SQIVND (reference sequence). V lost 5 bases and J lost 0, with 9 bases in between. The CDR3 totals 14 residues. This TCR derives from a woman aged 80 or over with COVID-19, enrolled during active disease. The chain joins TRBV19 to TRBJ2-3; a weak D match, TRBD1 (5 bases). Material for sequencing was peripheral blood. Here the CDR3 DNA reads TGTGCCAGTAGTGCGAGACAGAGCACAGATACGCAGTATTTT. As protein: CASSARQSTDTQYF. Full variable domain (remainder filled in from reference TRBV19 and TRBJ2-3): DGGITQSPKYLFRKEGQNVTLSCEQNLNHDAMYWYRQDPGQGLRLIYYSQIVNDFQKGDIAEGYSVSREKKESFPLTVTSAQKNPTAFYLCASSARQSTDTQYFGPGTRLTVL.